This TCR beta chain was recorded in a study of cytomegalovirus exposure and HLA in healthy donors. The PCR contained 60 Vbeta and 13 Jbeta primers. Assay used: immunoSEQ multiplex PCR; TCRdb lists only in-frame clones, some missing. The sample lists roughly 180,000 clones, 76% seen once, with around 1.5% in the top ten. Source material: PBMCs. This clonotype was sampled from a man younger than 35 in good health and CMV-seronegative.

CDR3 DNA: TGTGCCAGCAGCTTAGCTACAGGGACGGGGTGGGAGCAGTACTTC. Translating gives CASSLATGTGWEQYF. The chain links TRBV7-9 to TRBJ2-7; TRBD1 might be the D (6 bases). The CDR3 is made up of 15 amino acids. CDR1 and CDR2 (germline): SEHNR, FQNEAQ (reference sequence). Trimming left V 0 bases short and J 7 bases short, with 16 bases between.